The present entry profiles one T cell receptor (beta chain) with its context. No antigen is known for it. V was cut by 1 base and J by 3 bases, with 7 bases left in between. The CDR3 sequence is 14 residues long. From germline, CDR1 is LNHNV and CDR2 YYDKDF (reference sequence). TCRdb itself ran the 5' RACE reads through MiXCR, one entry per CDR3 protein. This sample has around 340,000 distinct CDR3 sequences, with roughly 15% found just once. The source of the sample is a study of T-cell memory formation after mild COVID-19. Study results and caveats: Mostly located in CM and EM were contracting CD4+ clones, with contracting CD8+ clones located in EMRA. CD4/CD8 balance held among clones contracting day 15 to 85, and later expanders leaned CD4+. Memory cells collected pre-infection included some clones that later responded, suggesting cross-reactive memory joined.

The sequenced sample was PBMCs or a T cell subset sorted from them (not recorded which). V is TRBV15 and J is TRBJ1-5; D unresolved. This receptor was obtained from a man younger than 30 who had mild COVID-19 (a few samples of this study predate the infection). Cell type and time point are not known. CDR3 region: CATSRGRDNQPQHF. DNA of the CDR3: TGTGCCACCAGCAGAGGAAGGGACAATCAGCCCCAGCATTTT.